The next 10 T cell receptor beta chains were all read from a single sample in a study of blood T cell repertoires in COVID-19. TCRdb's copy holds only in-frame clones and misses some; the assay was immunoSEQ multiplex PCR. The sample has about 670,000 clones; 90% are singletons. Sequences were obtained from peripheral blood. The receptors originated from a woman aged 18-30 years with acute or convalescent COVID-19.

The J gene is TRBJ2-6, the V gene TRBV15, with no clear D. Germline V gene lookup returns CDR1 LNHNV and CDR2 YYDKDF (reference sequence). V was cut by 0 bases and J by 0 bases, with 9 bases left in between. The CDR3 has 17 residues. The CDR3 sequence: CATSRDLILSGANVLTF. The CDR3 DNA reads as TGTGCCACCAGCAGAGATTTAATCCTCTCTGGGGCCAACGTCCTGACTTTC.

The V gene is TRBV27, the J gene TRBJ2-5; tentatively, D is TRBD1 (7 bases). V lost 0 bases, J lost 2 bases, and 13 bases lay in between. The CDR3 runs to 16 residues. CDR1 MNHEY and CDR2 SMNVEV come from the germline V gene (reference sequence). CDR3: CASSLSGGGKQETQYF. CDR3 bases: TGTGCCAGCAGTTTATCAGGAGGGGGCAAGCAAGAGACCCAGTACTTC.

The V call is TRBV29-1, the J call TRBJ1-2, with D possibly being TRBD1 (6 bases). The V gene's germline CDR1 is SQVTM and CDR2 ANQGSEA. This CDR3 has 15 residues. V shed 3 bases and J shed 5 bases, with 19 bases lying between them. CDR3 in amino acids: CSVEPDRPGLYGYTF. CDR3 sequence (DNA): TGCAGCGTTGAGCCTGACAGGCCGGGGCTTTATGGCTACACCTTC.

The chain combines TRBV9 with TRBJ2-7; 7 bases are a match to TRBD1. Germline V gives CDR1 SGDLS, CDR2 YYNGEE. The trim removed 3 bases at V and 4 bases at J, leaving 7 bases unmatched. This CDR3 is 14 amino acids long. CDR3 residues: CASSGRDSVYEQYF. The DNA for the CDR3 is TGTGCCAGCAGCGGCCGGGACAGTGTATACGAGCAGTACTTC.

This chain links TRBV2 with TRBJ2-7; D unclear. CDR1 is SNHLY, CDR2 FYNNEI, per germline. CDR3 length: 10 amino acids. Trimming shortened V by 5 bases and J by 6 bases, and 5 bases separated the two germline ends. CDR3 nucleotides: TGTGCCAGCAGTTACACCGAGCAGTACTTC. Encoded protein: CASSYTEQYF.

This chain uses TRBV2 with TRBJ1-1; no firm D call. The CDR3 has 13 amino acids. V was trimmed by 1 base and J by 2 bases, leaving 5 bases between them. Per germline, CDR1 SNHLY and CDR2 FYNNEI. CDR3 region: CASSEVKNTEAFF. CDR3 nucleotide sequence: TGTGCCAGCAGTGAAGTCAAAAACACTGAAGCTTTCTTT.

The CDR3 coding sequence is TGTGCCAGCAGCTTAAAACGGAGCGGCGACCACTCCTACAATGAGCAGTTCTTC. This sequence encodes CASSLKRSGDHSYNEQFF. V usage is TRBV11-2 and J usage is TRBJ2-1, with D possibly being TRBD2 (5 bases). CDR1 is SGHAT, CDR2 FQNNGV, per germline. V was cut by 2 bases and J by 0 bases, with 17 bases left in between. The CDR3 totals 18 residues.

The chain carries TRBV5-5 and TRBJ1-3; D ambiguous. Trimming pared 1 base from V and 1 base from J, leaving 6 bases between. Germline V lookup: CDR1 SGHKS, CDR2 YYEKEE (reference sequence). This CDR3 contains 14 residues. The CDR3 region has the DNA TGTGCCAGCAGCTTGTCGGGATCTGGAAACACCATATATTTT. This sequence encodes CASSLSGSGNTIYF.

The chain has TRBV4-3 and TRBJ2-7; 10 bases are shared with TRBD2. Germline loops: CDR1 LGHNA, CDR2 YSLEER. The CDR3 is made up of 15 amino acids. V dropped 1 base and J dropped 3; count of bases not matched to a gene: 3. CDR3 sequence: CASSQARLAGYEQYF. The CDR3 DNA sequence: TGCGCCAGCAGCCAAGCGAGACTAGCGGGCTACGAGCAGTACTTC.

The chain is built from TRBV11-1 and TRBJ2-7; D perhaps matches TRBD1 (6 bases). The germline V gene encodes CDR1 SGHAT and CDR2 FQDESV (reference sequence). The CDR3 loop spans 15 amino acids. Trimming stripped 5 bases from V and 7 bases from J, with 21 bases between. The CDR3 loop reads CASSNPRDKAREQYF. DNA of the CDR3: TGTGCCAGCAGCAACCCAAGGGACAAGGCCCGGGAGCAGTACTTC. Full variable domain (missing parts from reference TRBV11-1 and TRBJ2-7): EAEVAQSPRYKITEKSQAVAFWCDPISGHATLYWYRQILGQGPELLVQFQDESVVDDSQLPKDRFSAERLKGVDSTLKIQPAELGDSAMYLCASSNPRDKAREQYFGPGTRLTVT.